This T cell receptor beta chain was captured by sequencing in a study of identical twins' blood T cells. TCRdb passed the 5' RACE reads through MiXCR, listing each CDR3 protein once. This sample has 300,000 to 400,000 distinct CDR3 sequences, with 28% found just once. This CDR3 comprises 11 residues. As to this clonotype: A read error may account for a junction end that differs from germline.

The source material was PBMCs. The genes are TRBV12-3 or TRBV12-4 and TRBJ1-1; D unresolved. The TCR originated in a woman aged 18-49 years in good health. This CDR3 is CASSSLGKALF. The CDR3 nucleotides are TGTGCCAGCAGTAGCTTGGGGAAAGCTTTATTT.